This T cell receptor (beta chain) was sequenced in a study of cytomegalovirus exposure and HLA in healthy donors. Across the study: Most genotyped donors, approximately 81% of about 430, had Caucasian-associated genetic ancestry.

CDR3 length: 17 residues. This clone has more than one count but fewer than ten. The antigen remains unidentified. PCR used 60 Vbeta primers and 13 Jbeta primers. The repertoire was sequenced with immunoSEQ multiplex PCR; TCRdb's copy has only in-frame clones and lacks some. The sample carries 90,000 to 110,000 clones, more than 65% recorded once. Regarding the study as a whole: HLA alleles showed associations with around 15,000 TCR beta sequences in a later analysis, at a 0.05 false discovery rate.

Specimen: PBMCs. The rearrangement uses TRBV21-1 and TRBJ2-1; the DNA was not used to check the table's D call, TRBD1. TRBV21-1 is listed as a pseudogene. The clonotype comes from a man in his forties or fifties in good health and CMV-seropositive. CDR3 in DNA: TGTGCCAGCAGCAAAGATGGTCAGGGGTACGCCTTTAATGAGCAGTTCTTC. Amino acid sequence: CASSKDGQGYAFNEQFF.